This passage covers 3 T cell receptor beta chains from one sample sequenced in a study of T-cell reconstitution after alpha-beta-depleted transplantation in children. This sample's TCRbeta library carried unique molecular identifier barcodes. TCRdb reanalysed the PCR reads using MiXCR and keeps one entry per CDR3 protein. The sample includes a few hundred thousand distinct CDR3 sequences, about a tenth of them seen just once. The sequencing used PBMCs from the stem cell graft donor, collected from the stem cell graft. The receptors derive from a human donor who donated a stem cell graft to a child with acute lymphoblastic leukemia.

There are a few counts of this clonotype. The chain is built from TRBV7-8 and TRBJ2-7; D is uncertain. CDR3 length: 16 amino acids. CDR1 is SGHVS, CDR2 FQNEAQ, per germline. Trimming cost V 4 bases and J 5 bases, with 21 bases left between them. This chain's CDR3 is CASSSLGSASGDEQYF. CDR3 in DNA: TGTGCCAGCAGCTCCCTGGGGTCGGCTAGTGGGGACGAGCAGTACTTC.

In this sample, this clonotype turned up many times. The rearrangement links TRBV27 to TRBJ1-1; TRBD1 aligns across 9 bases. There are 16 residues in the CDR3. Germline CDR1 is MNHEY and CDR2 is SMNVEV (reference sequence). The ends lost 5 bases at V and 5 bases at J; junction bases unmatched: 12. This CDR3 is CASSIGQGWLETEAFF. CDR3 bases: TGTGCCAGCAGTATCGGACAGGGGTGGTTGGAGACTGAAGCTTTCTTT.

The chain has TRBV7-9 and TRBJ2-7; 7 nucleotides align to TRBD1. The germline V gene encodes CDR1 SEHNR and CDR2 FQNEAQ (reference sequence). The trim removed 3 bases at V and 2 bases at J, leaving 4 bases unmatched. This CDR3 comprises 14 residues. CDR3 amino acids: CASSFLTGAYEQYF. Here the CDR3 DNA reads TGTGCCAGCAGCTTTCTAACAGGGGCCTACGAGCAGTACTTC.